The present T cell receptor (beta chain) was sequenced within a study of beta chain features in type 1 diabetes (dated by TCRdb to the late 2010s). General notes on the study: Mean age, gender distribution, total cell number and subset yield did not differ between patients and healthy donors. In the study, recently diagnosed type 1 diabetes patients and matched healthy donors were compared on the TCRB repertoires of their sorted circulating CD4+ T cell subsets. Across all samples, roughly 110,000,000 sorted cells were examined, and cell number per subset correlated strongly with RNA yield. Whereas all 30 or so donors provided naive and central memory subsets, regulatory and stem cell-like memory subsets were isolated from just 8 patients and roughly eight healthy donors.

From a lookup of the germline V gene, CDR1 and CDR2 are SGHTA and FQGTGA. Taken from cysteine to phenylalanine, the CDR3 has 13 residues. CDR3 DNA is the only sequence kept; it has 39 bases, read in frame from the first base. A distance of 12 bases separates the germline ends of V and J, which lose 5 bases and 4 bases respectively. The High Capacity cDNA Reverse Transcription Kit was used to reverse transcribe all of the isolated RNA, meaning that expressed TCRB transcripts were what got sequenced. Naive, central memory and regulatory T cell samples underwent deep immunoSEQ sequencing, averaging about 3.57 million total reads per sample. Sorted cells were lysed in RLT buffer and RNA was extracted with DNase-treated RNeasy Micro or Mini kits, depending on cell number. To prevent cross-contamination, every cell subset was processed on its own, while patient and healthy donor samples were processed together. TCRB sequences were amplified from cDNA with the immunoSEQ multiplex PCR, producing 87-bp fragments spanning the CDR3 region. Sequencing of the amplicons was performed on the Illumina HiSeq platform. On the study's bioinformatics: Synthetic template baselines were used to correct PCR bias computationally, reads within Hamming distance 2 were collapsed together, and singletons that could not be merged were discarded. Reads were aligned to IMGT to assign V, D and J genes, CDR3 length, and insertions or deletions at six rearrangement sites. Within each subset, clonotype counts were normalized to sorted cell number, and only after that were true diversity and Gini coefficients computed with the tcR R package. Repertoire sharing was quantified using the overlap coefficient calculated on TCRB nucleotide sequences. TCRdb stores this immuneACCESS table with in-frame sequences only. Part of the clones is absent; in the studies checked, under half of the shortfall reflects unresolved V genes, and no reason is known for the rest. For V, J and clone size, that table is used; D and trimming come from the DNA. The table for this sample lists 130,000 to 150,000 clones; about a tenth of them were counted only once. Around 0.7% of the sample belongs to the ten largest clones.

Each donor gave one peripheral blood draw, approximately 0.11 L on average, collected into heparinised tubes. Using a panel that included CD45RO, CCR7, CD25, CD127, CD95 and CD27, naive, central memory, regulatory and stem cell-like memory CD4+ T cells were sorted on a BD FACSAria II. Every sorted population had a purity above 98%. Right away, PBMCs were isolated by Lymphoprep density gradient centrifugation and were stained directly, with no culture step. So that batch effects would be minimized, each experiment stained and sorted samples in pairs, pairing one healthy donor with one patient. The paper as a whole reports these results and caveats: Because small numbers of individuals were included in the HLA sub-analyses, any influence of HLA type on TCRB rearrangement was left unresolved. PCR may preferentially amplify shorter templates, but because patient and control samples were amplified and corrected together, any resulting skew would affect both groups equally. Because cDNA was sequenced instead of genomic DNA, highly expressing activated cells could be over-represented, though the groups showed no difference in activation or CD3 levels. A moderate but significant shortening of TCRB CDR3 length was observed in type 1 diabetes patients in all four CD4+ subsets. At VDJ recombination sites, patients with type 1 diabetes made fewer insertions and deleted more nucleotides, a pattern implying thymic rearrangement abnormalities. The naive, central memory and regulatory TCRB repertoires appeared to resemble one another more closely among patients than among healthy donors.

This clone was found a few times. Its specific antigen is unknown. There are no base qualities to consult, and no much larger clone falls within one base. This clonotype originated in a young man in good health. The sequenced sample was central memory CD4+ T cells from blood. This sequence uses TRBV7-3 and TRBJ2-7, with TRBD1 perhaps the D gene, on 5 matching bases. The sequenced DNA is TGTGCCAGCAGCCAGGGTATAGGTTACGAGCAGTACTTC. This yields the protein CASSQGIGYEQYF.